A single sample gave rise to the 6 T cell receptor beta chains below, sequenced in a study of regulatory T cells in long-lasting Graves disease. Noted time point: newly diagnosed GD, antithyroid drugs for less than 3 months. Following extraction of RNA from PBMCs, that RNA was used to make the TCR library. Investigators prepared the TCR beta libraries by applying iRepertoire HTBI primers and Arm-PCR of CDR3 regions. TCRdb redid the calling of the multiplex PCR reads with MiXCR, one entry per CDR3 protein. Among some 460,000 distinct CDR3 sequences listed, roughly 15% were seen once. These data were also reused for a study on T cells in Graves' hyperthyroidism and ophthalmopathy.

The sample here was peripheral blood mononuclear cells (PBMCs), taken at new diagnosis, from a patient treated with antithyroid drugs. Receptors were obtained from a man aged 35-49 years with Graves disease.

This clonotype was observed at least ten times. For the CDR3, the DNA is TGTGCCAGCAGTTTAACCGGACAGGGGAACACTGAAGCTTTCTTT. This sequence encodes CASSLTGQGNTEAFF. The gene calls are TRBV28 and TRBJ1-1, with 8 bases identical to TRBD1. This CDR3 contains 15 residues. Germline loops: CDR1 MDHEN, CDR2 SYDVKM. The V segment lost 2 bases and the J segment 1 base; nucleotides outside the gene matches: 3.

In its sample, this clonotype was seen many times. This chain links TRBV5-4 with TRBJ2-7; 9 nucleotides line up with TRBD1. The CDR3 totals 14 residues. Germline loops: CDR1 SGHNT, CDR2 YYREEE (reference sequence). V lost 4 bases to trimming and J lost 5 bases; unmatched junction nucleotides: 7. CDR3 loop: CASSTGTGIHEQYF. The CDR3 DNA sequence: TGTGCCAGCAGCACCGGGACAGGGATCCACGAGCAGTACTTC.

V and J are TRBV24-1 and TRBJ2-5, with TRBD2 matching 14 bases. Germline lookup yields CDR1 KGHDR and CDR2 SFDVKD. This CDR3 is built from 17 residues. V shed 1 base, J shed 5 bases, and the junction held 5 bases outside the gene matches. Here the CDR3 DNA reads TGTGCCACCAGTGATTTAGGGACTAGCGGGAGCTACGAGACCCAGTACTTC. Protein product: CATSDLGTSGSYETQYF.

A word on this clonotype: This could be a read error, since a much larger clone is one nucleotide away. V gene TRBV28 combines with J gene TRBJ1-5, with D possibly TRBD1 on 6 matching bases. Trimming removed 5 bases at V and 2 bases at J, with 10 bases between. CDR1 MDHEN and CDR2 SYDVKM come from the germline V gene. The CDR3 spans 14 residues. The CDR3 bases are TGTGCCAGCAGTACCGCAGGGGGCAATCAGCCCCAGCATTTT. This sequence encodes CASSTAGGNQPQHF.

The CDR3: CASSQLAGYEQYF. CDR3 in DNA: TGCGCCAGCAGCCAACTAGCGGGGTACGAGCAGTACTTC. The rearrangement links TRBV4-1 to TRBJ2-7; 9 bases match TRBD2. The CDR3 has 13 residues. Germline V CDR1 and CDR2: MGHRA, YSYEKL. Trimming took 2 bases from V and 4 from J; bases not matched to a gene: 0.

This clonotype appeared many times. The gene calls are TRBV6-1 and TRBJ2-3, with TRBD2 matching 8 bases. The CDR3 spans 15 residues. CDR1 and CDR2 from the germline V gene are MNHNS and SASEGT. The V gene end was trimmed by 6 bases and the J gene end by 3 bases; junction bases not matched to a gene: 8. DNA of the CDR3: TGTGCCAGCAGGGAGGGCGGCGGGAGGACAGATACGCAGTATTTT. It codes for CASREGGGRTDTQYF.